The 18 T cell receptor beta chains below come from one sample, sequenced in a study of spatial heterogeneity in lung cancer. Time point noted: sample taken at primary tumor resection. One entry per CDR3 protein, called by TCRdb with MiXCR from the 5' RACE reads. The sample consists of some 37,000 distinct CDR3 sequences, less than 9% of them appearing once. The sequenced sample was PBMCs, obtained at surgery. These receptors all stem from a female donor with early-stage non-small cell lung cancer.

This clonotype was picked up many times. The chain combines TRBV7-2 with TRBJ2-5, with a tentative D call TRBD1 (6 bases). CDR3 length: 17 residues. Germline V lookup: CDR1 SGHTA, CDR2 FQGNSA. The V end lost 4 bases, the J end lost 2 bases, and 20 bases lay between the germline ends. The CDR3 DNA reads as TGTGCCAGCAGCTACAGGGCGGGCCGGGACCCTCAAGAGACCCAGTACTTC. It translates to CASSYRAGRDPQETQYF.

This clonotype was picked up many times. The DNA of the CDR3 is TGTGCCAGCAGCTTATTTCAGGGAACGGACGAGCAGTACTTC. Translated, it gives CASSLFQGTDEQYF. V usage is TRBV7-9 and J usage is TRBJ2-7, with a possible D match to TRBD1 (5 bases). Trimming cost V 2 bases and J 5 bases, with 13 bases left between them. From germline, CDR1 is SEHNR and CDR2 FQNEAQ (reference sequence). The CDR3 covers 14 residues.

This clonotype appeared many times. The genes are TRBV12-2 and TRBJ2-5; TRBD1 is the table's D call, not checked against the DNA. TRBV12-2 is termed a pseudogene. The CDR3 has 14 amino acids. The CDR3 spells CASRFGGAQSTQYF. For the CDR3, the DNA is TGTGCAAGTCGCTTCGGGGGAGCCCAATCGACCCAGTACTTC.

At least ten counts were recorded for this clonotype. The chain is built from TRBV19 and TRBJ1-5, with D perhaps TRBD1 (5 bases). Per the germline V gene, CDR1 is LNHDA and CDR2 is SQIVND (reference sequence). The V gene lost 4 bases and the J gene lost 7 bases, with 8 bases spanning the gap. The CDR3 spans 12 residues. The CDR3 nucleotides read TGTGCCAGTAGTAGGGGGGGGCAGCCCCAGCATTTT. Amino acid sequence: CASSRGGQPQHF.

The gene calls are TRBV20-1 and TRBJ1-4; perhaps TRBD1 as D (6 bases). The CDR3 is 16 residues long. Germline V CDR1 and CDR2: DFQATT, SNEGSKA (reference sequence). Trimming removed 1 base at V and 5 bases at J, with 17 bases between. CDR3 loop: CSARVVGARANEKLFF. CDR3 DNA: TGCAGTGCTAGAGTGGTGGGGGCGAGGGCCAATGAAAAACTGTTTTTT.

This clonotype occurred many times. The chain recombines TRBV4-1 with TRBJ2-1; 9 positions match TRBD2. V shed 2 bases and J 0 bases; nucleotides not matched to a gene: 5. Germline V gene data show CDR1 as MGHRA and CDR2 as YSYEKL. This CDR3 comprises 17 residues. This chain's CDR3 is CASSQSRGGVSYNEQFF. The CDR3 DNA sequence: TGCGCCAGCAGCCAATCCCGCGGGGGGGTCTCCTACAATGAGCAGTTCTTC.

Notes on this clonotype: A much larger clone differs by one base, so this may be a read error. V gene TRBV6-5 combines with J gene TRBJ1-2, with 9 bases fitting TRBD1. The CDR3 runs 16 residues. Per the germline V gene, CDR1 is MNHEY and CDR2 is SVGAGI. The DNA for the CDR3 is TGTGCCAGCAGTTACTCCGTGACAGGGGGTATAGATGGCTGCACCTTC. Translating gives CASSYSVTGGIDGCTF.

This clonotype came up many times. The V call is TRBV12-3 or TRBV12-4, the J call TRBJ2-1; weak D call: TRBD2 (6 bases). Deletions cut 5 bases from V and 4 bases from J, with 21 bases between. The CDR3 is 17 amino acids. The CDR3 here is CASSPRFGLEGYNEQFF. CDR3 nucleotides: TGTGCCAGCAGTCCCCGTTTTGGATTGGAGGGATACAATGAGCAGTTCTTC.

The sample holds many counts of this clonotype. The J gene is TRBJ2-2, the V gene TRBV14, with TRBD2 identical over 7 bases. The CDR3 totals 17 residues. Unmatched junction bases numbered 8, after V lost 4 bases and J lost 0 bases. In germline, CDR1 is SGHDN, CDR2 FVKESK. The CDR3 DNA follows: TGTGCCAGCAGCCGATCGCTAGCGGAAGCGAACACCGGGGAGCTGTTTTTT. Residues: CASSRSLAEANTGELFF.

This clonotype was found many times. This rearrangement joins TRBV29-1 to TRBJ2-5, with TRBD2 identical over 7 bases. V was clipped by 4 bases and J by 5 bases; unmatched bases: 4. Germline V gene data show CDR1 as SQVTM and CDR2 as ANQGSEA. CDR3 length: 12 residues. The CDR3 reads CSVGAGAETQYF. In DNA form, the CDR3 reads TGCAGCGTTGGGGCGGGAGCGGAGACCCAGTACTTC. The full variable domain, in which reference TRBV29-1 and TRBJ2-5 provide the parts outside the CDR3, is SAVISQKPSRDICQRGTSLTIQCQVDSQVTMMFWYRQQPGQSLTLIATANQGSEATYESGFVIDKFPISRPNLTFSTLTVSNMSPEDSSIYLCSVGAGAETQYFGPGTRLLVL.

This clonotype was observed many times. This chain joins TRBV27 and TRBJ2-5, with D tentatively TRBD1 (5 bases). The CDR3 is 13 amino acids. The ends were cut back, 6 bases at V and 1 base at J, with 9 bases in the middle. Germline V gene lookup returns CDR1 MNHEY and CDR2 SMNVEV (reference sequence). The CDR3 DNA reads as TGTGCCAGCAGACACGACAGCCAAGAGACCCAGTACTTC. Amino acids: CASRHDSQETQYF.

The chain links TRBV20-1 to TRBJ2-5; D may be TRBD2 (6 bases). There are 14 residues in the CDR3. Germline V CDR1 and CDR2: DFQATT, SNEGSKA (reference sequence). The ends were cut back, 1 base at V and 4 bases at J, with 13 bases in the middle. The CDR3 DNA reads TGCAGTGCTAGAGCCGCGGGAAGAGCAGAGACCCAGTACTTC. Amino acid sequence: CSARAAGRAETQYF.

This clonotype was picked up many times. The genes are TRBV4-1 and TRBJ1-5; D is uncertain. Germline V CDR1 and CDR2: MGHRA, YSYEKL. Trimming shortened V by 4 bases and J by 2 bases, and 15 bases separated the two germline ends. The CDR3 length is 16 residues. CDR3 sequence (DNA): TGCGCCAGCAGCCTCAGTTTCGTCGAAGGCAATCAGCCCCAGCATTTT. Translating gives CASSLSFVEGNQPQHF.

There are many counts of this clonotype. V and J are TRBV10-1 and TRBJ2-3, with 11 positions matching TRBD1. In germline, CDR1 is WNHNN, CDR2 SYGVQD (reference sequence). The junction had 5 bases not matched to a gene; V was cut back by 2 bases and J by 4 bases. This CDR3 comprises 16 residues. The CDR3 DNA follows: TGCGCCAGCAGTGAGGATCGGGGACAGGGGGCAGATACGCAGTATTTT. Translating gives CASSEDRGQGADTQYF.

This chain joins TRBV21-1 and TRBJ2-1; TRBD1 is taken as the D call from the table, unchecked against the DNA. TRBV21-1 is marked as a pseudogene. The CDR3 contains 15 residues. The CDR3 reads CASSKTGLVRNEQFF. CDR3 nucleotides: TGTGCCAGCAGCAAGACAGGGCTAGTTCGCAATGAGCAGTTCTTC.

This clonotype was counted many times. The genes are TRBV29-1 and TRBJ2-1; 9 bases align to TRBD1. Germline CDR1 is SQVTM and CDR2 is ANQGSEA. The CDR3 is 15 residues long. The J segment lost 3 bases and the V segment lost 3 bases, leaving 6 bases of the junction unmatched. For the CDR3, the DNA is TGCAGCGTTGAGGGGGGACAGGGTTACTACAATGAGCAGTTCTTC. Its protein is CSVEGGQGYYNEQFF.

This clonotype is deemed medium-sized. This chain joins TRBV7-6 and TRBJ2-3; D uncertain. This CDR3 has 14 amino acids. V lost 2 bases, J lost 2 bases, and 8 bases lay in between. Germline loops: CDR1 SGHVS, CDR2 FNYEAQ. This chain's CDR3 is CASSLLGFTDTQYF. In nucleotides, the CDR3 is TGTGCCAGCAGCTTACTCGGCTTCACAGATACGCAGTATTTT.

This clonotype was counted at least ten times. The rearrangement uses TRBV7-2 and TRBJ2-7; TRBD2 matches at 14 bases. The length of the CDR3 is 15 residues. The junction had 7 bases not matched to a gene; V was cut back by 5 bases and J by 7 bases. CDR1 is SGHTA and CDR2 is FQGNSA in the germline V gene. The CDR3 sequence is CASSEGLAGGGEQYF. The DNA of the CDR3 is TGTGCCAGCAGCGAAGGACTAGCGGGAGGAGGGGAGCAGTACTTC.